The 29 T cell receptor beta chains in this list originate from one sample, sequenced in a study of blood T cell repertoires in COVID-19. Only in-frame clones appear in the TCRdb table, and some are missing; sequencing was by immunoSEQ multiplex PCR. The table includes 250,000 to 350,000 clones, around four fifths detected once. Sequences were obtained from peripheral blood. Receptors originate from a woman in her 50s with active or convalescent COVID-19.

This chain joins TRBV18 and TRBJ1-2; weak D call: TRBD1 (6 bases). V dropped 2 bases and J dropped 8 bases, with 18 bases sitting between them. The germline gives CDR1 KGHSH, CDR2 LQKENI. CDR3 size: 15 residues. CDR3 in DNA: TGTGCCAGCTCACCAGGCGGTGGACAGTCGGAAGGCTACACCTTC. It translates to CASSPGGGQSEGYTF.

V and J are TRBV30 and TRBJ2-7, with TRBD2 matching over 10 bases. This CDR3 spans 12 amino acids. Trimming at V came to 6 bases and at J to 2 bases, leaving 1 base not matched to a gene. CDR1 is GTSNPN, CDR2 SVGIG, per germline (reference sequence). CDR3 region: CACSGGAYEQYF. In nucleotides, the CDR3 is TGTGCCTGCAGCGGGGGGGCCTACGAGCAGTACTTC. Combining the CDR3 with reference TRBV30 and TRBJ2-7 gives the whole variable domain SQTIHQWPATLVQPVGSPLSLECTVEGTSNPNLYWYRQAAGRGLQLLFYSVGIGQISSEVPQNLSASRPQDRQFILSSKKLLLSDSGFYLCACSGGAYEQYFGPGTRLTVT.

With regard to this clone: Other DNA sequences within the sample encode an identical CDR3. This rearrangement joins TRBV6-1 to TRBJ1-5, with D perhaps TRBD1 (5 bases). The germline V and J ends were trimmed by 3 bases and 6 bases, with 9 bases remaining between them. The CDR3 has 13 amino acids. Per the germline V gene, CDR1 is MNHNS and CDR2 is SASEGT. CDR3 loop: CASSEGRGQPQHF. The CDR3 DNA reads as TGTGCCAGCAGTGAGGGGAGGGGTCAGCCCCAGCATTTT.

The rearrangement uses TRBV5-1 and TRBJ2-3; D is ambiguous. Germline CDR1 SGHRS, CDR2 YFSETQ. The CDR3 is 14 amino acids. Between the trimmed V and J ends, which lost 5 bases and 0 bases, there was a span of 10 bases. CDR3 sequence reads: CASSQISSTDTQYF. The CDR3, as DNA: TGCGCCAGCAGTCAGATATCTAGCACAGATACGCAGTATTTT.

This clone came up once. This chain connects TRBV2 to TRBJ2-5, with 10 bases fitting TRBD1. J was trimmed by 7 bases and V by 8 bases; bases with no gene match: 10. The CDR3 loop spans 14 amino acids. Germline lookup yields CDR1 SNHLY and CDR2 FYNNEI. The CDR3, as DNA: TGTGCCAGCTCCGCGGGACAGGGGAGAGGGACCCAGTACTTC. As protein: CASSAGQGRGTQYF. The whole variable domain, remainder taken from reference TRBV2 and TRBJ2-5, is EPEVTQTPSHQVTQMGQEVILRCVPISNHLYFYWYRQILGQKVEFLVSFYNNEISEKSEIFDDQFSVERPDGSNFTLKIRSTKLEDSAMYFCASSAGQGRGTQYFGPGTRLLVL.

J is TRBJ2-5 and V is TRBV6-5; 7 bases agree with TRBD2. This CDR3 has 13 residues. Germline V gene sequence: CDR1 MNHEY, CDR2 SVGAGI. V shed 0 bases and J 11 bases; nucleotides not matched to a gene: 6. The CDR3 spells CASSYSPSGTQYF. For the CDR3, the DNA is TGTGCCAGCAGTTACTCCCCAAGCGGGACTCAGTACTTC.

The rearrangement uses TRBV10-1 and TRBJ2-2, with a weak D call TRBD1 (5 bases). Per the germline V gene, CDR1 is WNHNN and CDR2 is SYGVQD (reference sequence). Trimming shortened V by 8 bases and J by 9 bases, and 22 bases separated the two germline ends. The CDR3 spans 15 residues. CDR3 sequence (DNA): TGCGCCAGCGGGTTATCAGGACACCGGCACCGGGAGCTGTTTTTT. Its protein product is CASGLSGHRHRELFF.

The chain employs TRBV4-2 and TRBJ2-6; TRBD2 might be the D (5 bases). The germline CDR1 and CDR2 sequences are LGHNA and YNFKEQ. V was pared by 1 base and J by 12 bases, with 16 bases between. This CDR3 is built from 15 residues. Here the CDR3 reads CASSQAGLEPGVLTF. The CDR3 region has the DNA TGTGCCAGCAGCCAAGCGGGATTAGAACCAGGCGTCCTGACTTTC.

The chain uses TRBV30 and TRBJ2-6; weak D call: TRBD1 (5 bases). This CDR3 is built from 18 residues. Deletions cut 1 base from V and 0 bases from J, with 16 bases between. Germline V gene data show CDR1 as GTSNPN and CDR2 as SVGIG (reference sequence). The CDR3 here is CAWSGDWGSLSGANVLTF. CDR3 DNA sequence: TGTGCCTGGAGTGGTGATTGGGGCAGCCTCTCTGGGGCCAACGTCCTGACTTTC.

DNA of the CDR3: TGCGCCAGCAGCCCCGGCGGGGGAAGCTCCTACAATGAGCAGTTCTTC. Translated: CASSPGGGSSYNEQFF. This chain uses TRBV5-1 with TRBJ2-1; 7 bases match TRBD2. There are 16 residues in the CDR3. The ends lost 4 bases at V and 0 bases at J; junction bases unmatched: 7. The germline V gene has CDR1 SGHRS and CDR2 YFSETQ.

The CDR3 region has the DNA TGTGCCAGCGATTCCCACACAGGGACTACGCAGTATTTT. Its translation: CASDSHTGTTQYF. The chain uses TRBV7-2 and TRBJ2-3; D possibly corresponds to TRBD1 (6 bases). With 8 bases removed from V and 8 bases from J, the gap between germline ends came to 17 bases. The CDR3 runs 13 residues. The germline CDR1 and CDR2 sequences are SGHTA and FQGNSA. The entire variable domain, with the rest obtained from reference TRBV7-2 and TRBJ2-3, is as follows: GAGVSQSPSNKVTEKGKDVELRCDPISGHTALYWYRQSLGQGLEFLIYFQGNSAPDKSGLPSDRFSAERTGGSVSTLTIQRTQQEDSAVYLCASDSHTGTTQYFGPGTRLTVL.

The rearrangement links TRBV3-1 (or the pseudogene TRBV3-2) to TRBJ2-2, with TRBD2 identical over 10 bases. Germline CDR1 is LGHDT and CDR2 is YNNKEL (reference sequence). This CDR3 has 14 residues. J was trimmed by 6 bases and V by 6 bases; bases with no gene match: 4. The CDR3, as DNA: TGTGCCAGCAGGTACGGACTAGCGGCCGGGGAGCTGTTTTTT. Its protein is CASRYGLAAGELFF.

Remarks on this clone: This sample also contains other DNA sequences that code for the same CDR3. The CDR3 sequence is CSVLAGTYEQYF. CDR3 DNA: TGCAGCGTTTTAGCGGGCACCTACGAGCAGTACTTC. V usage is TRBV29-1 and J usage is TRBJ2-7; 7 bases align to TRBD2. The CDR3 contains 12 residues. Per the germline V gene, CDR1 is SQVTM and CDR2 is ANQGSEA. V lost 5 bases, J lost 2 bases, and 3 bases stayed unmatched.

The chain joins TRBV11-1 to TRBJ2-1, with no clear D. Germline CDR1 SGHAT, CDR2 FQDESV (reference sequence). This CDR3 is built from 15 residues. Deletions cut 2 bases from V and 0 bases from J, with 8 bases between. CDR3 DNA: TGTGCCAGCAGCTTACGTGCTAGCTCCTACAATGAGCAGTTCTTC. This gives the protein CASSLRASSYNEQFF.

The chain combines TRBV7-8 with TRBJ1-5, with D perhaps matching TRBD1 (5 bases). Trimming cost V 1 base and J 0 bases, with 13 bases left between them. The CDR3 sequence is 17 residues long. Looked up from germline, CDR1 is SGHVS and CDR2 is FQNEAQ. The CDR3 coding sequence is TGTGCCAGCAGCTTAGTCTGGGGGAGGTATAGCAATCAGCCCCAGCATTTT. Its protein is CASSLVWGRYSNQPQHF.

This rearrangement joins TRBV12-3 or TRBV12-4 to TRBJ2-7; D gene ambiguous. V was cut by 6 bases and J by 1 base, with 10 bases left in between. The CDR3 runs to 13 residues. CDR3 DNA sequence: TGTGCCAGCAGCCCGGGTCTATCCTACGAGCAGTACTTC. Protein sequence: CASSPGLSYEQYF.

The V call is TRBV7-8, the J call TRBJ2-1; 12 bases agree with TRBD2. This CDR3 has 17 residues. With V trimmed by 7 bases and J by 3 bases, 10 bases remained unmatched. The germline V gene has CDR1 SGHVS and CDR2 FQNEAQ. The CDR3 nucleotides are TGTGCCAGCACTACCGAAACTAGCGGGGGGTTCTACAATGAGCAGTTCTTC. This sequence encodes CASTTETSGGFYNEQFF.

This chain joins TRBV7-2 and TRBJ1-4; tentatively, D is TRBD1 (6 bases). CDR1 SGHTA and CDR2 FQGNSA come from the germline V gene. This CDR3 spans 16 amino acids. V lost 4 bases to trimming and J lost 0 bases, with 12 bases between them. CDR3 nucleotides: TGTGCCAGCAGCTCCCGGACAGCAGCAACTAATGAAAAACTGTTTTTT. Protein product: CASSSRTAATNEKLFF.

V is TRBV6-5 and J is TRBJ1-3, with D possibly matching TRBD1 (6 bases). The CDR3 contains 15 residues. The germline V gene has CDR1 MNHEY and CDR2 SVGAGI. V shed 2 bases and J shed 4 bases, with 12 bases lying between them. CDR3 protein: CASSYTGPGGNTIYF. DNA for the CDR3: TGTGCCAGCAGTTACACAGGGCCAGGAGGAAACACCATATATTTT.

V gene TRBV6-5 combines with J gene TRBJ1-2; 8 bases are a match to TRBD1. The CDR3 totals 16 residues. CDR1 is MNHEY, CDR2 SVGAGI, per germline. Trimming removed 2 bases from V and 3 bases from J; junction bases left unmatched: 8. The CDR3: CASSYLTGGGYYGYTF. As DNA, the CDR3 is TGTGCCAGCAGTTACCTTACAGGGGGAGGGTACTATGGCTACACCTTC.

CDR3: CASSVTGTGVTEAFF. CDR3 in DNA: TGTGCCAGCAGCGTGACCGGGACAGGGGTGACTGAAGCTTTCTTT. This rearrangement joins TRBV11-2 to TRBJ1-1; 10 nucleotides line up with TRBD1. Germline assignment: CDR1 SGHAT and CDR2 FQNNGV. The CDR3 is 15 amino acids. V lost 5 bases and J lost 5; bases outside the gene matches: 8.

CDR3 region: CASSIGQANNEKLFF. In nucleotides, the CDR3 is TGTGCCAGTAGCATCGGACAGGCTAATAATGAAAAACTGTTTTTT. V is TRBV19 and J is TRBJ1-4; 7 bases agree with TRBD1. J lost 4 bases, V lost 6 bases, and 8 bases had no gene match. The V gene's germline CDR1 is LNHDA and CDR2 SQIVND (reference sequence). The CDR3 length is 15 residues.

The chain has TRBV11-2 and TRBJ2-2, with TRBD2 matching over 10 bases. J gave up 1 base and V 3 bases, and 2 bases lay outside the gene matches. CDR1 is SGHAT and CDR2 is FQNNGV in the germline V gene. The CDR3 sequence is 16 residues long. The CDR3 nucleotides read TGTGCCAGCAGCTTCAGGACTAGCGGGAACACCGGGGAGCTGTTTTTT. As protein: CASSFRTSGNTGELFF.

This clone has just a few counts. The genes are TRBV30 and TRBJ1-4; 7 nucleotides line up with TRBD1. Germline CDR1 GTSNPN, CDR2 SVGIG (reference sequence). J lost 8 bases, V lost 3 bases, and 6 bases had no gene match. CDR3 length equals 13 residues. CDR3 bases: TGTGCCTGGAGGTGGCAGGGGGGCGAAAAACTGTTTTTT. This encodes CAWRWQGGEKLFF.

This chain uses TRBV27 with TRBJ1-2; D remains unclear. Trimming removed 0 bases from V and 2 bases from J, with 4 bases in between. The CDR3 is made up of 13 amino acids. Looked up from germline, CDR1 is MNHEY and CDR2 is SMNVEV (reference sequence). The CDR3 bases are TGTGCCAGCAGTTTATCCCGGAACTATGGCTACACCTTC. Its protein product is CASSLSRNYGYTF.

The chain uses TRBV30 and TRBJ1-3; D is ambiguous. The CDR3 sequence is 14 residues long. Germline V CDR1 and CDR2: GTSNPN, SVGIG (reference sequence). The V end lost 1 base, the J end lost 2 bases, and 9 bases lay between the germline ends. The CDR3 coding sequence is TGTGCCTGGAGTGGAGATTCCCCTGGAAACACCATATATTTT. Its protein is CAWSGDSPGNTIYF.

The rearrangement uses TRBV5-1 and TRBJ1-5; TRBD1 matches 7 bases. V dropped 5 bases and J dropped 6; count of bases not matched to a gene: 8. This CDR3 is built from 14 residues. CDR1 and CDR2 (germline): SGHRS, YFSETQ. The CDR3 nucleotides are TGCGCCAGCAGTACAGGGGTCCAAGGTCAGCCCCAGCATTTT. Its protein is CASSTGVQGQPQHF.

The table lists this clone with a count of one. The chain carries TRBV5-4 and TRBJ1-1, with a possible D match to TRBD1 (6 bases). The CDR3 covers 16 residues. Germline V lookup: CDR1 SGHNT, CDR2 YYREEE (reference sequence). With 0 bases removed from V and 3 bases from J, the gap between germline ends came to 15 bases. The CDR3 loop reads CASSLARGRSDTEAFF. For the CDR3, the DNA is TGTGCCAGCAGCTTGGCCAGGGGCCGTAGTGACACTGAAGCTTTCTTT.

The rearrangement uses TRBV9 and TRBJ1-2; 10 nucleotides agree with TRBD1. Germline lookup yields CDR1 SGDLS and CDR2 YYNGEE. This CDR3 spans 18 amino acids. Trimming at V came to 1 base and at J to 2 bases, leaving 11 bases not matched to a gene. CDR3 sequence (DNA): TGTGCCAGCAGCGTAAACCGGGACAGGGGATCCGCAAACTATGGCTACACCTTC. Protein: CASSVNRDRGSANYGYTF.